This T cell receptor beta chain is drawn from a study of neoadjuvant nivolumab and ipilimumab in lung cancer (TCRdb year 2020). About the study as a whole: Nivolumab was given at 3 mg/kg intravenously on days 1, 15 and 29, and the combination arm added ipilimumab 1 mg/kg on day 1 only. The major pathologic response (MPR) rate in the intention-to-treat population in each study arm was designated as the primary trial endpoint. The trial treated approximately 42 patients with operable NSCLC: some 23 were randomized to nivolumab monotherapy and roughly 20 to nivolumab plus ipilimumab. TCR repertoires in pretherapy (baseline) peripheral blood were compared with TCR repertoires in tumors resected at surgery after neoadjuvant immune checkpoint blockade. Matched pretherapy and resected tumor pairs were analyzed for seven patients: four treated with nivolumab and three with nivolumab plus ipilimumab.

In its sample, this clone was seen once. The target of this receptor is not known. Base-call qualities are not available, and no considerably larger clone is one nucleotide away. In the germline V gene, CDR1 corresponds to MNHEY and CDR2 to SVGAGI. The CDR3, from cysteine to phenylalanine, totals 13 residues. Only the CDR3 DNA is retained, 39 bases long and in frame from the first base. V trim: 0 bases; J trim: 15 bases; unmatched bases: 8. Library prep was done by the immunoSEQ multiplex PCR assay. As for how the authors treated the data: Repertoires were summarized in terms of richness and clonality, and significantly expanded and contracted clones between pre- and post-therapy samples were identified. TCRdb obtained this table from immuneACCESS and retained in-frame rearrangements with V and J assigned. These tables miss some clones; where compared with another copy, unresolved V genes account for less than half of the shortfall, and the remainder is unexplained. The DNA gave D and trimming, while V, J and clone size come from that table. Here the sample has 2,500 to 3,000 clones; approximately 85% occur a single time. The ten top clones hold 2% to 2.5% of the sample.

What the time point label conveys for this sample: pretherapy, before neoadjuvant immune checkpoint inhibitors. The samples were taken from NEOSTAR, a phase 2 randomized trial in operable NSCLC that tested neoadjuvant nivolumab or nivolumab plus ipilimumab, followed by surgery. The paper's findings and limits, for the study overall: TCR sequencing was performed in a small number of samples. Pretherapy blood TCR richness correlated positively with richness in tumors resected after neoadjuvant therapy (Spearman R ≈ 0.86). Resected tumors had greater TCR richness and clonality than tumor-adjacent uninvolved lung, and increases were observed in more dual-therapy-treated tumors. Tumor T-cell richness and clonality rose from pretherapy to surgery in three of three dual-therapy tumors but in only two of four nivolumab-treated tumors. There was no significant correlation between TCR clonality and pathologic tumor regression, and just a single major-pathologic-response sample was available for the clonality-regression analysis.

The V and J genes are TRBV6-5 and TRBJ2-4; a stretch of 7 junction bases matches TRBD2. The input for sequencing was tumor tissue, taken before neoadjuvant nivolumab, alone or with ipilimumab. This TCR was recovered from an adult with non-small cell lung cancer. The bases read TGTGCCAGCAGTTACTCGGGGGAGGGGCGGATGTACTTC. Its translation is CASSYSGEGRMYF.